This paragraph reports one TCR beta chain. Its antigen is not known. The data belong to a study of T cell repertoires in cytomegalovirus infection. Study in general: CMV infection together with matching HLA type was indicated by public TCR beta signatures.

Study-wide findings and caveats: Accumulated public TCR beta family frequency recognized individuals carrying CMV together with the relevant HLA. CMV-specific TCR beta clonotypes restricted by HLA-C dominated the ex vivo response.

TCRdb re-analysed the reads in MiXCR, keeping a single row per CDR3 protein. This table has about 680,000 distinct CDR3 sequences, 24% appearing once. The receptor comes from a human donor in good health (CMV status not recorded). Some clones in this sample may be carry-over from other donors' samples. The sequenced sample consisted of CD8+ T cells from PBMCs.

The CDR3 DNA reads TGTGCCAGCAGCCAAGATCTGGCGGGGGGGTTCACCGGGGAGCTGTTTTTT. Translating it yields CASSQDLAGGFTGELFF. The chain is built from TRBV4-2 and TRBJ2-2; 9 bases agree with TRBD2. Germline trimming cut 0 bases from V and 4 bases from J; bases unmatched to any gene: 6. CDR1 and CDR2 from the germline V gene are LGHNA and YNFKEQ. This CDR3 is 17 amino acids long.